This T cell receptor (beta chain) stems from a study of blood T cell repertoires in COVID-19. Study-wide context: Samples taken during acute and convalescent COVID-19 were collected in the United States, Italy and Spain.

This CDR3 region has 17 residues. The germline V and J ends were trimmed by 0 bases and 1 base, with 16 bases remaining between them. Germline V gene lookup returns CDR1 SGDLS and CDR2 YYNGEE. The protocol was immunoSEQ multiplex PCR, while the TCRdb copy is restricted to in-frame clones and leaves out a portion. The sample includes over 200,000 clones, around four fifths of them seen just once. Sequencing was performed on peripheral blood. The source of this sequence is a woman in her thirties or forties with active or convalescent COVID-19. The chain uses TRBV9 and TRBJ1-1; D possibly corresponds to TRBD1 (5 bases). The CDR3 is CASSVGWGYGGNTEAFF. The DNA for the CDR3 is TGTGCCAGCAGCGTAGGATGGGGCTACGGTGGGAACACTGAAGCTTTCTTT. The variable domain in full, completed from reference TRBV9 and TRBJ1-1, reads DSGVTQTPKHLITATGQRVTLRCSPRSGDLSVYWYQQSLDQGLQFLIQYYNGEERAKGNILERFSAQQFPDLHSELNLSSLELGDSALYFCASSVGWGYGGNTEAFFGQGTRLTVV.